These 21 T cell receptor beta chains were sequenced from one sample in a study of PD-1 blockade in classical Hodgkin lymphoma. Clones were sequenced by immunoSEQ multiplex PCR, and TCRdb holds only the in-frame ones, with some missing. Of approximately 50,000 clones in the sample, around 73% are singletons; the top ten hold roughly 16%. Exposure to brentuximab vedotin varied, and each patient had relapsed following autologous stem cell transplantation. Sequenced material: peripheral blood mononuclear cells (PBMCs), taken before the second cycle of nivolumab. The receptors were gathered from a human donor with classical Hodgkin lymphoma.

The chain uses TRBV9 and TRBJ1-4; 9 positions agree with TRBD1. V lost 4 bases to trimming and J lost 6 bases; unmatched junction nucleotides: 4. There are 14 residues in the CDR3. Germline V gene data show CDR1 as SGDLS and CDR2 as YYNGEE. In nucleotides, the CDR3 is TGTGCCAGCAGCCCCGGGACAGGGTATGAAAAACTGTTTTTT. Translating gives CASSPGTGYEKLFF.

This clone was observed a handful of times. This CDR3 is also generated by other DNA sequences in the sample. The chain recombines TRBV5-1 with TRBJ1-5, with D possibly being TRBD1 (5 bases). The CDR3 spans 15 residues. Germline V CDR1 and CDR2: SGHRS, YFSETQ. V was pared by 0 bases and J by 0 bases, with 7 bases between. The CDR3 DNA is TGCGCCAGCAGCTTGGGAGGGGATAGCAATCAGCCCCAGCATTTT. It codes for CASSLGGDSNQPQHF.

The V call is TRBV7-2, the J call TRBJ1-3; no firm D call. The CDR3 has 14 residues. V was trimmed by 1 base and J by 1 base, leaving 5 bases between them. Germline CDR1 is SGHTA and CDR2 is FQGNSA. The CDR3 DNA is TGTGCCAGCAGCTTAGGAGGTTCTGGAAACACCATATATTTT. This codes for CASSLGGSGNTIYF.

The CDR3 DNA reads as TGTGCCAGCAGCCAAAGACAGGGGAACACCGGGGAGCTGTTTTTT. Amino acid sequence: CASSQRQGNTGELFF. V and J are TRBV7-9 and TRBJ2-2; 7 bases are shared with TRBD1. The CDR3 length is 15 residues. CDR1 SEHNR and CDR2 FQNEAQ come from the germline V gene (reference sequence). J was trimmed by 1 base and V by 5 bases; bases with no gene match: 4.

This clone was recorded only once. The V call is TRBV9, the J call TRBJ2-1; D remains ambiguous. Germline lookup yields CDR1 SGDLS and CDR2 YYNGEE. Trimming cost V 0 bases and J 4 bases, with 8 bases left between them. The CDR3 extends over 14 amino acids. The CDR3, as DNA: TGTGCCAGCAGCGTAGTCGACGTTTACAATGAGCAGTTCTTC. Amino acids: CASSVVDVYNEQFF.

The chain employs TRBV6-6 and TRBJ1-4, with 11 bases aligning to TRBD1. Germline-derived CDR1 and CDR2 are MNHNY and SVGAGI (reference sequence). The V gene end was trimmed by 6 bases and the J gene end by 7 bases; junction bases not matched to a gene: 4. The CDR3 is 14 amino acids. CDR3 sequence reads: CASRTGTGGEKLFF. CDR3 in DNA: TGTGCCAGCAGGACCGGGACAGGGGGTGAAAAACTGTTTTTT.

The rearrangement uses TRBV7-3 and TRBJ2-7; 9 bases line up with TRBD2. CDR1 and CDR2 (germline): SGHTA, FQGTGA. There are 15 residues in the CDR3. V lost 2 bases to trimming and J lost 6 bases; unmatched junction nucleotides: 8. The CDR3 loop is CASSLGVAGAGEQYF. The CDR3 nucleotides are TGTGCCAGCAGCTTAGGAGTAGCGGGAGCCGGCGAGCAGTACTTC.

The chain has TRBV7-8 and TRBJ1-5; a possible D gene is TRBD1 (6 bases). CDR1 SGHVS and CDR2 FQNEAQ come from the germline V gene. The CDR3 contains 14 residues. With 3 bases removed from V and 3 bases from J, the gap between germline ends came to 9 bases. CDR3 in amino acids: CASSFTGFNQPQHF. The DNA for the CDR3 is TGTGCCAGCAGCTTTACAGGGTTCAATCAGCCCCAGCATTTT.

This clone came up a few times. The genes are TRBV27 and TRBJ2-3, with TRBD2 matching over 9 bases. V gave up 1 base and J gave up 5 bases; unmatched junction bases: 7. This CDR3 spans 16 amino acids. Looked up from germline, CDR1 is MNHEY and CDR2 is SMNVEV (reference sequence). The CDR3 DNA reads as TGTGCCAGCAGTTTATGGGCTAGCGGGAAAGGAGATACGCAGTATTTT. Translation gives CASSLWASGKGDTQYF.

This chain links TRBV7-9 with TRBJ1-4; no clear D. The CDR3 has 14 amino acids. The V end lost 1 base, the J end lost 7 bases, and 10 bases lay between the germline ends. Germline lookup yields CDR1 SEHNR and CDR2 FQNEAQ (reference sequence). CDR3 DNA sequence: TGTGCCAGCAGCTTAGGCGGGGAATTTGAAAAACTGTTTTTT. This sequence encodes CASSLGGEFEKLFF.

This clone was counted once. The chain combines TRBV2 with TRBJ2-1; D is possibly TRBD2 (5 bases). CDR1 is SNHLY, CDR2 FYNNEI, per germline. V was pared by 3 bases and J by 8 bases, with 14 bases between. The CDR3 is 14 amino acids. CDR3: CASSELLVSDEQFF. The CDR3 DNA reads TGTGCCAGCAGTGAGTTACTAGTCAGTGATGAGCAGTTCTTC.

This clone came up a few times. The J gene is TRBJ1-4, the V gene TRBV7-9, with D hard to call. V was shortened by 1 base and J by 5 bases, with 17 bases between the two germline ends. CDR3 length equals 17 residues. CDR1 SEHNR and CDR2 FQNEAQ come from the germline V gene (reference sequence). CDR3 protein: CASSLGPPSGPNEKLFF. In nucleotides, the CDR3 is TGTGCCAGCAGCTTAGGGCCCCCCTCAGGCCCAAATGAAAAACTGTTTTTT. Full variable domain (remainder filled in from reference TRBV7-9 and TRBJ1-4): DTGVSQNPRHKITKRGQNVTFRCDPISEHNRLYWYRQTLGQGPEFLTYFQNEAQLEKSRLLSDRFSAERPKGSFSTLEIQRTEQGDSAMYLCASSLGPPSGPNEKLFFGSGTQLSVL.

The chain links TRBV7-2 to TRBJ1-1, with TRBD1 as a possible D gene (6 bases). CDR3 length: 14 residues. Between the trimmed V and J ends, which lost 5 bases and 0 bases, there was a span of 10 bases. Germline V lookup: CDR1 SGHTA, CDR2 FQGNSA. The CDR3 bases are TGTGCCAGCAGCATCTGGACAGTGAACACTGAAGCTTTCTTT. Its translation: CASSIWTVNTEAFF.

This clone was detected only a few times. The chain uses TRBV6-6 and TRBJ1-3, with a weak D call TRBD1 (5 bases). The germline gives CDR1 MNHNY, CDR2 SVGAGI (reference sequence). This CDR3 spans 15 amino acids. V was clipped by 8 bases and J by 4 bases, with 18 bases between them. The DNA for the CDR3 is TGTGCCAGCGGCGATAGACAGCTGTCAGGAAACACCATATATTTT. Protein: CASGDRQLSGNTIYF.

The chain recombines TRBV7-9 with TRBJ2-7; D uncertain. Trimming pared 3 bases from V and 2 bases from J, leaving 11 bases between. Germline CDR1 and CDR2: SEHNR and FQNEAQ (reference sequence). This CDR3 is 14 amino acids long. The CDR3 DNA follows: TGTGCCAGCAGCTTTTCCTCGTCGCCCTACGAGCAGTACTTC. Translating gives CASSFSSSPYEQYF.

Only a few counts were recorded for this clone. The chain uses TRBV5-8 and TRBJ1-2; 9 bases agree with TRBD1. This CDR3 has 14 amino acids. Trimming at V came to 0 bases and at J to 7 bases, leaving 4 bases not matched to a gene. Germline V gene lookup returns CDR1 SGHTS and CDR2 YDEGEE. The CDR3 protein is CASSLDTGGPGYTF. The CDR3, as DNA: TGTGCCAGCAGCTTGGACACAGGGGGCCCTGGCTACACCTTC.

This chain connects TRBV7-2 to TRBJ2-1; 9 bases are shared with TRBD2. The CDR3 totals 18 residues. From germline, CDR1 is SGHTA and CDR2 FQGNSA. V was clipped by 0 bases and J by 5 bases; unmatched bases: 11. CDR3 sequence: CASSLATFRLAGNNEQFF. As DNA, the CDR3 is TGTGCCAGCAGCTTAGCCACGTTTAGGCTAGCGGGAAACAATGAGCAGTTCTTC.

This clone is a singleton in its sample. The chain combines TRBV7-3 with TRBJ2-2; the D gene could be TRBD1 or TRBD2 (5 bases each). The CDR3 spans 16 residues. The germline gives CDR1 SGHTA, CDR2 FQGTGA. V gave up 5 bases and J gave up 2 bases, with 15 bases separating them. CDR3 sequence reads: CASSRPGTPNTGELFF. Written as DNA, the CDR3 is TGTGCCAGCAGCCGACCCGGGACCCCTAACACCGGGGAGCTGTTTTTT.

The chain links TRBV6-1 to TRBJ2-2, with D tentatively TRBD1 (5 bases). The germline V gene encodes CDR1 MNHNS and CDR2 SASEGT. The CDR3 is 15 amino acids. V was cut by 5 bases and J by 0 bases, with 10 bases left in between. DNA for the CDR3: TGTGCCAGCAGTCTATGGGGCGCGAACACCGGGGAGCTGTTTTTT. Amino acid sequence: CASSLWGANTGELFF.

This chain joins TRBV5-6 and TRBJ2-3; D might be TRBD1 or TRBD2, each matching 5 bases. The CDR3 runs to 17 residues. Looked up from germline, CDR1 is SGHDT and CDR2 is YYEEEE. Trimming removed 3 bases at V and 7 bases at J, with 24 bases between. CDR3 nucleotide sequence: TGTGCCAGCAGCTCCGGATCCACAGGAGAGGGCCGATATACGCAGTATTTT. Its protein is CASSSGSTGEGRYTQYF.

V is TRBV2 and J is TRBJ1-1; no reliable D call. Deletions cut 4 bases from V and 0 bases from J, with 6 bases between. The CDR3 extends over 13 amino acids. Per germline, CDR1 SNHLY and CDR2 FYNNEI. The CDR3 coding sequence is TGTGCCAGCAGTGCGCTGATGAACACTGAAGCTTTCTTT. This translates into CASSALMNTEAFF. Full variable domain (remainder filled in from reference TRBV2 and TRBJ1-1): EPEVTQTPSHQVTQMGQEVILRCVPISNHLYFYWYRQILGQKVEFLVSFYNNEISEKSEIFDDQFSVERPDGSNFTLKIRSTKLEDSAMYFCASSALMNTEAFFGQGTRLTVV.